The T cell receptor beta chain under discussion was sequenced for a study of blood T cell repertoires in COVID-19. On the study more broadly: T cells, B-cell-depleted T cells, or PBMCs provided the cDNA or gDNA that served as material.

The V gene's germline CDR1 is SGHDT and CDR2 YYEEEE. The CDR3 is made up of 15 amino acids. The J segment lost 5 bases and the V segment lost 3 bases, leaving 6 bases of the junction unmatched. How the authors handled the data: Using reference gene primer amplification, nucleated cell counts were estimated. Only in-frame clones appear in the TCRdb table, and some are missing; sequencing was by immunoSEQ multiplex PCR. The D gene and trimming were derived from the DNA, and the V and J assignments and clone size from that table. The sample lists 150,000 to 200,000 clones; about 90% were seen once. One Seattle source followed patients from active infection through their disease course.

The sequence was obtained from a woman aged 55-70 years with COVID-19, enrolled during active disease. The gene calls are TRBV5-6 and TRBJ2-7, with 12 nucleotides matching TRBD2. The sample comprised peripheral blood. CDR3 region: CASSSTSGRINEQYF. The CDR3 DNA follows: TGTGCCAGCAGCTCTACTAGCGGGAGGATCAACGAGCAGTACTTC.